A selection of T cell receptor beta chains follows, all from one sample in a study of T cell responses to AZD1222 COVID-19 vaccine. Assay: immunoSEQ multiplex PCR; the TCRdb copy retains only in-frame clones and omits some. The sample yields 90,000 to 120,000 clones, approximately 89% seen once. The material sequenced was peripheral blood, taken on day 0 of AZD1222 vaccination. The receptors were sampled from an adult in good health. Both conserved end residues are part of each CDR3. D genes are given only for firm matches. Rows may omit the clone size; those that give it use once, few, many or a size class.

cdr3_nt cdr3_aa j_call clone_size d_call v_call
TGTGCCAGCAGCTTAGGGGGTAGGGGCAATTCACCCCTCCACTTT CASSLGGRGNSPLHF TRBJ1-6 - - TRBV7-2
TGTGCCAGCAGTAAACGACAGACCCTCACTGAAGCTTTCTTT CASSKRQTLTEAFF TRBJ1-1 - - TRBV7-8
TGTGCCAGCAGTTCAGGTGTCTGGGGGGGCTACACCTTC CASSSGVWGGYTF TRBJ1-2 - - TRBV12-3/TRBV12-4
TGTGCCAGCAGCTCAAACCGGGACAAATTCTACGAGCAGTACTTC CASSSNRDKFYEQYF TRBJ2-7 - - TRBV7-9
TGTGCCAGTAGTATAGATCCCTTCTACGAGCAGTACTTC CASSIDPFYEQYF TRBJ2-7 - - TRBV19
TGTGCCAGCAGTTACAGGGGGTGGGAGGAGCTGTTTTTT CASSYRGWEELFF TRBJ2-2 - - TRBV6-6
TGTGCCAGTAGTATCCAACGGGGGGGCCCTATAGATACGCAGTATTTT CASSIQRGGPIDTQYF TRBJ2-3 once TRBD2 TRBV19
TGCGCCAGCAGCTCGGACAGGCGGAAGGGCAATCAGCCCCAGCATTTT CASSSDRRKGNQPQHF TRBJ1-5 - TRBD1 TRBV5-1
TGTGCCAGTAGTATCGACAGGAACTATGGCTACACCTTC CASSIDRNYGYTF TRBJ1-2 - - TRBV19
TGTGCCAGTAGTCCGCTAGGGACGACCCACTATGGCTACACCTTC CASSPLGTTHYGYTF TRBJ1-2 - - TRBV19
TGTGCCAGCAGCCCCACCCTAAACATTCAGTACTTC CASSPTLNIQYF TRBJ2-4 - - TRBV7-9
TGTGCCAGCAGCCAAGGGGGACAGGGCAGAAATACTGAAGCTTTCTTT CASSQGGQGRNTEAFF TRBJ1-1 - TRBD1 TRBV14
TGTGCCTGGACCCCCACGGACAGGGGGCTTTTCTATGGCTACACCTTC CAWTPTDRGLFYGYTF TRBJ1-2 - TRBD1 TRBV30
TGTGCCAGCAGCGTAGGGACAACCTCTGGAAACACCATATATTTT CASSVGTTSGNTIYF TRBJ1-3 - - TRBV9
TGTGCCAGCAGCCCAGGGACAGGGCGGAACACTGAAGCTTTCTTT CASSPGTGRNTEAFF TRBJ1-1 - TRBD1 TRBV9
TGTGCCAGCAGCCAAATACAGGGGGGACACTACGAGCAGTACTTC CASSQIQGGHYEQYF TRBJ2-7 - TRBD1 TRBV3-1/TRBV3-2
TGTGCCAGCAGCCCCAGGACCTCTGGAAACACCATATATTTT CASSPRTSGNTIYF TRBJ1-3 - - TRBV7-8
TGTGCCGGAGCAAAACAGGGTCAGGTCGGCTACACCTTC CAGAKQGQVGYTF TRBJ1-2 - - TRBV30
TGTGCCAGCAGCCTCCTTGGGACGGGGGGGGAGACCCAGTACTTC CASSLLGTGGETQYF TRBJ2-5 - TRBD2 TRBV9
TGTGCCATCAGTGAGTCGGGGACAGATTACGAGCAGTACTTC CAISESGTDYEQYF TRBJ2-7 - TRBD1 TRBV10-3
TGCGCCAGCAGTGAGGGGAAAACGGAGACCCAGTACTTC CASSEGKTETQYF TRBJ2-5 - - TRBV10-1
TGTGCCTGGAGTGGGCAGGCCACCTATAATTCACCCCTCCACTTT CAWSGQATYNSPLHF TRBJ1-6 - - TRBV30
TGCAGCGTTGTTCGTTCCAACTATGGCTACACCTTC CSVVRSNYGYTF TRBJ1-2 - - TRBV29-1
TGTGCCACCAGCAGAGTCTTTGGACGGGGCCAAGGGGGCAATGAGCAGTTCTTC CATSRVFGRGQGGNEQFF TRBJ2-1 - - TRBV15
TGTGCCAGCAGCGAGGCAGGGAGCTCCTACGAGCAGTACTTC CASSEAGSSYEQYF TRBJ2-7 - - TRBV9
TGTGCCAGCAGCGTAGGGAGGGGACAGGGGCCGGATGGCTACACCTTC CASSVGRGQGPDGYTF TRBJ1-2 - TRBD1 TRBV9
TGTGCCAGTAGCACACAGGGAGCTTCTCGTAACTATGGCTACACCTTC CASSTQGASRNYGYTF TRBJ1-2 - - TRBV19
TGCAGTGCAACTATTAACTATGGCTACACCTTC CSATINYGYTF TRBJ1-2 - - TRBV20-1
TGTGCCAGCAGCTTGGAAGGGGGAACTGGGGCCAACGTCCTGACTTTC CASSLEGGTGANVLTF TRBJ2-6 - - TRBV7-8
TGTGCCAGCAGCTTAGGACAGGGACCCCTGGGTGAGCAGTTCTTC CASSLGQGPLGEQFF TRBJ2-1 - TRBD1 TRBV7-2
TGTGCCAGCAGTTATGAGCTTGAGCAGTTCTTC CASSYELEQFF TRBJ2-1 - - TRBV6-2/TRBV6-3
TGTGCCAGCAGGAGGGGAGGGGGCAGTCAGCCCCAGCATTTT CASRRGGGSQPQHF TRBJ1-5 - TRBD1 TRBV2
TGTGCCAGCAGTTTACGGAGCGGCACAGATACGCAGTATTTT CASSLRSGTDTQYF TRBJ2-3 - - TRBV28
TGTGCCAGCAGCGAGCGGGGCAGCTCCTACAATGAGCAGTTCTTC CASSERGSSYNEQFF TRBJ2-1 - TRBD2 TRBV9
TGTGCCAGCAGCTCCAGACAGGGCAATCAGCCCCAGCATTTT CASSSRQGNQPQHF TRBJ1-5 - - TRBV11-2
TGCGCCAGCAGCCAAGGGGACAGGACGACTGACGAGCAGTACTTC CASSQGDRTTDEQYF TRBJ2-7 - TRBD1 TRBV4-3
TGCGCCAGCAGCTTGGATCAGGTGAACACCGGGGAGCTGTTTTTT CASSLDQVNTGELFF TRBJ2-2 - - TRBV5-1
TGTGCCAGTAGTATAGAGCGGGTCACCCTCAATGAGCAGTTCTTC CASSIERVTLNEQFF TRBJ2-1 - - TRBV19
TGTGCCAGCAGCGTAGACGGGGTTCGGACAGATACGCAGTATTTT CASSVDGVRTDTQYF TRBJ2-3 - - TRBV9
TGTGCCAGCAGCTCCACCCCGGACGGAGCCTTGAAGGAACCCCAGCATTTT CASSSTPDGALKEPQHF TRBJ1-5 once - TRBV7-8
TGTGCCAGCACCCCAGGAGGACGCTATGGCTACACCTTC CASTPGGRYGYTF TRBJ1-2 - - TRBV12-3/TRBV12-4
TGCGCCAGCAGCCAAGATCTTGACGTAGACTACGAGCAGTACTTC CASSQDLDVDYEQYF TRBJ2-7 - - TRBV4-3
TGTGCCAGCCAGGGTAGTAGTTACTATGGCTACACCTTC CASQGSSYYGYTF TRBJ1-2 - - TRBV27
TGTGCCAGCAGTTCACGACAAGTAACAGATACGCAGTATTTT CASSSRQVTDTQYF TRBJ2-3 once - TRBV6-5
TGTGCCAGTAAGGGGGGACAGGGTGGCAATCAGCCCCAGCATTTT CASKGGQGGNQPQHF TRBJ1-5 - TRBD1 TRBV19
TGCAGCGCTCCGCTTGGGACAGGGCCTCCGAGGGGGTATGGCTACACCTTC CSAPLGTGPPRGYGYTF TRBJ1-2 - TRBD1 TRBV29-1
TGTGCCAGCAGCCAAGCGCGTTCGGCAGGGACCCAGTACTTC CASSQARSAGTQYF TRBJ2-5 once - TRBV3-1/TRBV3-2
TGTGCCAGCTCCCCCGACAGGGTCAATTCACCCCTCCACTTT CASSPDRVNSPLHF TRBJ1-6 - TRBD1 TRBV18